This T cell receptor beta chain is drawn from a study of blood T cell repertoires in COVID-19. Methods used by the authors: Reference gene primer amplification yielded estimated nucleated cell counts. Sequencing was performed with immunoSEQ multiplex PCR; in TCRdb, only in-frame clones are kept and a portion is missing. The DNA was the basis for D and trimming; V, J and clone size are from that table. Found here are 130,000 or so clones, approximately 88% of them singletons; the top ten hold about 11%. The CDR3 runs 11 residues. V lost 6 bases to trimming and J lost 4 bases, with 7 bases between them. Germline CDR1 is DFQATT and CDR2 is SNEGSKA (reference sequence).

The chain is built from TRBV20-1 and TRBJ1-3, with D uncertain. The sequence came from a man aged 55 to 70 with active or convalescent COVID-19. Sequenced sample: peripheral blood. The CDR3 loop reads CSAKTGNTIYF. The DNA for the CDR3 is TGCAGTGCAAAGACAGGAAACACCATATATTTT.